The T cell receptor beta chain described here comes from a study of CD8 T cells in ankylosing spondylitis. General observations from the study: A TCR beta motif of fewer than 10 highly homologous variants seemed to mark ankylosing spondylitis blood.

About this clonotype: The target antigen is unknown.

Molecular-barcoded quantitative 5'-RACE produced these TCR beta libraries. TCRdb processed the 5' RACE reads anew with MiXCR; each CDR3 protein has one entry. This sample has 750,000 to 850,000 distinct CDR3 sequences, with approximately 10% found just once. Germline assignment: CDR1 SGHTA and CDR2 FQGNSA. The CDR3 covers 15 residues. Unmatched junction bases numbered 6, after V lost 4 bases and J lost 4 bases. The TCR originated in a male donor with ankylosing spondylitis. Source material: blood, either unsorted or a sorted T cell fraction (not recorded which). The V and J genes are TRBV7-2 and TRBJ2-5; 10 nucleotides align to TRBD2. The CDR3 region is CASSSAGGPGETQYF. CDR3 bases: TGTGCCAGCAGCTCAGCGGGGGGGCCGGGAGAGACCCAGTACTTC.